The rows below give T cell receptor beta chains drawn from one sample of a study of blood T cell repertoires in COVID-19. Assay used: immunoSEQ multiplex PCR; TCRdb lists only in-frame clones, some missing. The table includes 200,000 or so clones, about nine tenths detected once. The sequenced sample was peripheral blood. All receptors come from a man aged 50-59 years with acute or convalescent COVID-19. CDR3s include the opening cysteine and the closing phenylalanine or tryptophan. D genes are given only for firm matches. Only part of the rows carry a size: once, few, many, or a class if the clone is expanded.

TRBD1	TRBJ2-7	TRBV7-2	-	CASSLGTETYEQYF	TGTGCCAGCAGCCTCGGGACAGAGACATACGAGCAGTACTTC
-	TRBJ1-1	TRBV7-2	-	CASSGQGNTEAFF	TGTGCCAGCAGCGGCCAGGGGAACACTGAAGCTTTCTTT
TRBD1	TRBJ1-2	TRBV6-4	-	CASSASGQGFYGYTF	TGTGCCAGCAGTGCCTCCGGACAGGGCTTTTATGGCTACACCTTC
-	TRBJ1-5	TRBV7-6	-	CASSPTQGNQPQHF	TGTGCCAGCAGCCCCACACAAGGCAATCAGCCCCAGCATTTT
-	TRBJ1-1	TRBV19	-	CASSIEGAFEAFF	TGTGCCAGTAGTATAGAAGGGGCATTTGAAGCTTTCTTT
-	TRBJ1-5	TRBV6-2/TRBV6-3	-	CASSYSPDQPQHF	TGTGCCAGCAGTTACTCCCCGGATCAGCCCCAGCATTTT
TRBD2	TRBJ2-3	TRBV6-4	once	CASRSGASDDTQYF	TGTGCCAGCAGGAGCGGGGCCTCTGACGATACGCAGTATTTT
-	TRBJ1-5	TRBV5-8	-	CASSHRVSNQPQHF	TGTGCCAGCAGCCACAGGGTTAGCAATCAGCCCCAGCATTTT
TRBD1	TRBJ1-6	TRBV13	-	CASSLPGQGFDSPLHF	TGTGCCAGCAGCTTACCGGGACAGGGGTTCGATTCACCCCTCCACTTT
-	TRBJ1-2	TRBV19	-	CASSIPGVLYGYTF	TGTGCCAGTAGTATCCCCGGGGTACTTTATGGCTACACCTTC
TRBD2	TRBJ2-1	TRBV27	-	CASSSPGGSQGWGVQFF	TGTGCCAGCAGTTCCCCGGGAGGGTCCCAAGGATGGGGGGTGCAGTTCTTC
TRBD2	TRBJ2-1	TRBV5-1	-	CASRGLAKGNEQFF	TGCGCCAGCAGGGGACTAGCGAAGGGGAATGAGCAGTTCTTC
-	TRBJ1-1	TRBV29-1	-	CSVGGGGNTEAFF	TGCAGCGTTGGGGGAGGGGGGAACACTGAAGCTTTCTTT
-	TRBJ1-1	TRBV30	-	CAWKGLVNTEAFF	TGTGCCTGGAAGGGGCTGGTGAACACTGAAGCTTTCTTT
-	TRBJ2-5	TRBV10-3	-	CASGQRQETQYF	TGTGCCTCCGGACAGCGCCAAGAGACCCAGTACTTC
-	TRBJ2-6	TRBV18	-	CASSPGPGANVLTF	TGTGCCAGCTCACCAGGGCCCGGGGCCAACGTCCTGACTTTC
TRBD1	TRBJ1-1	TRBV5-1	-	CASSDPTGGTEAFF	TGCGCCAGCAGCGATCCGACAGGGGGCACTGAAGCTTTCTTT
-	TRBJ2-7	TRBV21-1	-	CASNKGEGSYEQYF	TGTGCCAGCAACAAAGGAGAGGGCTCCTACGAGCAGTACTTC